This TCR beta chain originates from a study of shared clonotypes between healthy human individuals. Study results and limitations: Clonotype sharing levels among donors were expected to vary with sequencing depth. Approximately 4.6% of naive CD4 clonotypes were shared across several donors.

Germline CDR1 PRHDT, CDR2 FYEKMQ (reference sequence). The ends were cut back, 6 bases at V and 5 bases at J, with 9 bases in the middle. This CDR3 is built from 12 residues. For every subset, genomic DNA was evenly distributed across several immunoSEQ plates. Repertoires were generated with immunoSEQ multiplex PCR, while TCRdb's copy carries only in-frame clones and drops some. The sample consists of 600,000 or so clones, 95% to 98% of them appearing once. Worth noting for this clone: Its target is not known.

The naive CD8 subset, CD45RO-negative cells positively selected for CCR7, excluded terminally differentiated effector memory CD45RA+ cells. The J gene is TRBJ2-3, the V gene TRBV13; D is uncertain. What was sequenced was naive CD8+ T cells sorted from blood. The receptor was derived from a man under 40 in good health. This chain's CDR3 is CASSEWRDTQYF. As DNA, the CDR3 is TGTGCCAGCAGTGAGTGGCGAGATACGCAGTATTTT.